Listed here are 16 T cell receptor beta chains from one sample, sequenced in a study of blood T cell repertoires in COVID-19. This table comes from immunoSEQ multiplex PCR, and its TCRdb copy is limited to in-frame clones, with some not included. Here the sample spans about 160,000 clones, approximately 80% being singletons. Sequenced: peripheral blood. The receptors come from a woman over 75 with acute or convalescent COVID-19.

This chain uses TRBV12-1 with TRBJ2-5; the tabulated D call, TRBD2, remains unverified against the DNA. TRBV12-1 is deemed a pseudogene. The CDR3 has 18 amino acids. The CDR3 here is CASSFRWETRNFQETQYF. The CDR3, as DNA: TGTGCCAGCAGCTTTCGGTGGGAGACTAGAAATTTTCAAGAGACCCAGTACTTC.

This chain connects TRBV5-1 to TRBJ2-7; perhaps TRBD2 as D (5 bases). V was pared by 4 bases and J by 3 bases, with 17 bases between. The germline V gene has CDR1 SGHRS and CDR2 YFSETQ. The CDR3 totals 15 residues. CDR3 bases: TGCGCCAGCAGCGGGAATCGGGGTGCGGGCTACGAGCAGTACTTC. It codes for CASSGNRGAGYEQYF. The full variable domain, in which reference TRBV5-1 and TRBJ2-7 provide the parts outside the CDR3, is KAGVTQTPRYLIKTRGQQVTLSCSPISGHRSVSWYQQTPGQGLQFLFEYFSETQRNKGNFPGRFSGRQFSNSRSEMNVSTLELGDSALYLCASSGNRGAGYEQYFGPGTRLTVT.

In nucleotides, the CDR3 is TGTGCCTGGGACATTTACAATGAGCAGTTCTTC. Protein product: CAWDIYNEQFF. This chain uses TRBV30 with TRBJ2-1, with D uncertain. V was shortened by 5 bases and J by 4 bases, with 6 bases between the two germline ends. CDR3 length: 11 amino acids. Germline values: CDR1 GTSNPN, CDR2 SVGIG (reference sequence).

The chain carries TRBV4-1 and TRBJ2-1; 13 nucleotides align to TRBD2. The CDR3 is 17 amino acids. Germline V lookup: CDR1 MGHRA, CDR2 YSYEKL. The V segment lost 4 bases and the J segment 8 bases; nucleotides outside the gene matches: 11. CDR3 sequence: CASSPRGLAGEGYEQFF. CDR3 nucleotide sequence: TGCGCCAGCAGCCCCCGAGGACTAGCGGGAGAAGGATATGAGCAGTTCTTC.

V and J are TRBV5-1 and TRBJ2-7; the D is unclear. The V end was cut by 5 bases, the J end by 6 bases, with 18 bases between. Germline CDR1 SGHRS, CDR2 YFSETQ. The CDR3 is 14 amino acids. CDR3 sequence (DNA): TGCGCCAGCAGGTTCGGCCCAATCTCGGGCGAGCAGTACTTC. It translates to CASRFGPISGEQYF.

The chain joins TRBV13 to TRBJ1-1, with unresolved D. This CDR3 is 13 amino acids long. Deletions cut 5 bases from V and 2 bases from J, with 9 bases between. Germline V gene lookup returns CDR1 PRHDT and CDR2 FYEKMQ (reference sequence). The DNA for the CDR3 is TGTGCCAGCAGCGAACTGGGCAACACTGAAGCTTTCTTT. It encodes CASSELGNTEAFF.

This clone was found a few times. This chain uses TRBV5-4 with TRBJ2-7; D is unclear. Trimming cost V 0 bases and J 4 bases, with 5 bases left between them. CDR3 length: 12 amino acids. Germline CDR1 is SGHNT and CDR2 is YYREEE (reference sequence). This CDR3 is CASSLDLYEQYF. CDR3 bases: TGTGCCAGCAGCTTGGATCTTTACGAGCAGTACTTC. The full variable domain, in which reference TRBV5-4 and TRBJ2-7 provide the parts outside the CDR3, is ETGVTQSPTHLIKTRGQQVTLRCSSQSGHNTVSWYQQALGQGPQFIFQYYREEENGRGNFPPRFSGLQFPNYSSELNVNALELDDSALYLCASSLDLYEQYFGPGTRLTVT.

The chain is built from TRBV7-9 and TRBJ2-7; a weak D match, TRBD1 (6 bases). The germline gives CDR1 SEHNR, CDR2 FQNEAQ (reference sequence). Trimming took off 8 bases at V and 4 bases at J, with 15 bases between the two ends. The CDR3 is made up of 13 amino acids. CDR3: CASDTGNGYEQYF. In nucleotides, the CDR3 is TGTGCCAGCGACACAGGGAATGGGTACGAGCAGTACTTC.

The V and J genes are TRBV5-8 and TRBJ1-1, with D possibly being TRBD1 (5 bases). There are 14 residues in the CDR3. Trimming stripped 0 bases from V and 7 bases from J, with 13 bases between. Germline V gives CDR1 SGHTS, CDR2 YDEGEE. The CDR3, as DNA: TGTGCCAGCAGCTTGGGGCAGGGAACTAATGAAGCTTTCTTT. As protein: CASSLGQGTNEAFF.

The V gene is TRBV7-2, the J gene TRBJ1-4, with D possibly TRBD1 on 5 matching bases. Germline V lookup: CDR1 SGHTA, CDR2 FQGNSA. The length of the CDR3 is 13 residues. V was shortened by 4 bases and J by 8 bases, with 11 bases between the two germline ends. In DNA form, the CDR3 reads TGTGCCAGCAGCTCTATTCAGGGAGAAAAACTGTTTTTT. This encodes CASSSIQGEKLFF. The full variable domain, completed using reference TRBV7-2 and TRBJ1-4, is GAGVSQSPSNKVTEKGKDVELRCDPISGHTALYWYRQSLGQGLEFLIYFQGNSAPDKSGLPSDRFSAERTGGSVSTLTIQRTQQEDSAVYLCASSSIQGEKLFFGSGTQLSVL.

This clone was found once. This rearrangement joins TRBV3-1 (or the pseudogene TRBV3-2) to TRBJ2-1; D not resolved. The CDR3 contains 15 residues. V was clipped by 1 base and J by 1 base, with 8 bases between them. The germline V gene has CDR1 LGHDT and CDR2 YNNKEL (reference sequence). The DNA for the CDR3 is TGTGCCAGCAGCCAAGCGGCACAGTCCTACAATGAGCAGTTCTTC. Protein: CASSQAAQSYNEQFF.

The CDR3 here is CASSLVLGGEQFF. CDR3 bases: TGTGCCAGCAGCTTAGTTTTGGGAGGTGAGCAGTTCTTC. The chain employs TRBV11-2 and TRBJ2-1, with D maybe TRBD2 (6 bases). This CDR3 is built from 13 residues. Between the trimmed V and J ends, which lost 1 base and 9 bases, there was a span of 10 bases. Germline V gene sequence: CDR1 SGHAT, CDR2 FQNNGV.

The V gene is TRBV4-2, the J gene TRBJ2-2, with 10 nucleotides matching TRBD2. CDR3 length: 17 amino acids. Germline assignment: CDR1 LGHNA and CDR2 YNFKEQ. Losses at the gene ends were 3 bases for V and 4 bases for J; bases not matched to a gene: 8. The CDR3 region is CASSHLKREGRTGELFF. The CDR3 DNA reads TGTGCCAGCAGCCACCTTAAGCGGGAGGGCCGCACCGGGGAGCTGTTTTTT.

This clone was seen only once. The chain couples TRBV2 to TRBJ1-1; the D is unclear. V lost 8 bases and J 0 bases, leaving 28 bases between the germline ends. This CDR3 is built from 19 residues. Germline V gene data show CDR1 as SNHLY and CDR2 as FYNNEI. Here the CDR3 reads CASRNSLSQVGGMNTEAFF. CDR3 coding DNA: TGTGCCAGCCGTAATTCCCTAAGCCAGGTTGGTGGCATGAACACTGAAGCTTTCTTT. The whole variable domain, remainder taken from reference TRBV2 and TRBJ1-1, is EPEVTQTPSHQVTQMGQEVILRCVPISNHLYFYWYRQILGQKVEFLVSFYNNEISEKSEIFDDQFSVERPDGSNFTLKIRSTKLEDSAMYFCASRNSLSQVGGMNTEAFFGQGTRLTVV.

V is TRBV19 and J is TRBJ1-1; D not resolved. V was cut by 8 bases and J by 0 bases, with 16 bases left in between. The CDR3 has 15 amino acids. The germline V gene has CDR1 LNHDA and CDR2 SQIVND (reference sequence). The CDR3 loop is CASVGRGFMNTEAFF. The CDR3 DNA reads TGTGCCAGTGTTGGCAGAGGGTTTATGAACACTGAAGCTTTCTTT.

In DNA form, the CDR3 reads TGCAGTGCTACTGACACGAGCACTGAAGCTTTCTTT. Translated: CSATDTSTEAFF. The chain uses TRBV20-1 and TRBJ1-1; D gene unclear. This CDR3 has 12 amino acids. CDR1 and CDR2 from the germline V gene are DFQATT and SNEGSKA (reference sequence). Trimming pared 4 bases from V and 4 bases from J, leaving 10 bases between.